This TCR beta chain was recovered during a study of control samples from healthy donors and cancer patients. Profiling relied on immunoSEQ multiplex PCR, and the TCRdb table lists in-frame clones only, not all of them. The sample shows about 140,000 clones, 85% to 90% of them seen only once. With 5 bases clipped from V and 2 bases from J, the junction kept 3 bases outside the gene matches. Per germline, CDR1 SGHTA and CDR2 FQGTGA. This CDR3 comprises 15 residues. What was sequenced was blood. This TCR was sampled from a man aged 18 to 30 in good health. V usage is TRBV7-3 and J usage is TRBJ2-1, with 10 bases lining up with TRBD2. The CDR3 DNA is TGTGCCAGCAGCATTAGCGGGGGGCCCTACAATGAGCAGTTCTTC. It codes for CASSISGGPYNEQFF.